Presented here are 20 T cell receptor beta chains from one specimen sequenced in a study of shared clonotypes between healthy human individuals (TCRdb year 2020). The library was built by means of the immunoSEQ multiplex PCR assay. TCRdb's version of the immuneACCESS table is confined to in-frame rearrangements and falls short of the full clone set. An unresolved V gene accounts for under half of the shortfall where checked; the remainder is of unknown origin. This sample lists roughly 700,000 clones; 74% were detected once. The ten largest clones take up 1.5% to 2% of the sample. Sequencing used memory CD4+ T cells sorted from blood. Per the publication, the cell subset or site label means: CD45RA-negative fraction. These receptors were taken from a woman in her thirties in good health.

This chain uses TRBV10-1 with TRBJ1-3; D is uncertain. The CDR3 runs 15 residues. Per germline, CDR1 WNHNN and CDR2 SYGVQD (reference sequence). V was clipped by 3 bases and J by 4 bases, with 13 bases between them. The CDR3 bases are TGCGCCAGCAGTGAAGAAGGGTTAGGGGGAAACACCATATATTTT. Its translation: CASSEEGLGGNTIYF.

This clone has at least ten counts. V usage is TRBV30 and J usage is TRBJ2-1, with no clear D. The CDR3 contains 13 residues. Looked up from germline, CDR1 is GTSNPN and CDR2 is SVGIG (reference sequence). The V and J ends lost 2 bases and 5 bases respectively, with 10 bases between them. The CDR3 sequence is CAWSKRANNEQFF. The CDR3, as DNA: TGTGCCTGGAGTAAAAGGGCCAACAATGAGCAGTTCTTC. Together with reference TRBV30 and TRBJ2-1, the CDR3 gives the full variable domain: SQTIHQWPATLVQPVGSPLSLECTVEGTSNPNLYWYRQAAGRGLQLLFYSVGIGQISSEVPQNLSASRPQDRQFILSSKKLLLSDSGFYLCAWSKRANNEQFFGPGTRLTVL.

The genes are TRBV10-1 and TRBJ1-1; D gene uncertain. Germline V gene lookup returns CDR1 WNHNN and CDR2 SYGVQD (reference sequence). CDR3 length: 11 amino acids. The V and J ends lost 2 bases and 5 bases respectively, with 3 bases between them. CDR3 sequence reads: CASSEGTEAFF. The DNA for the CDR3 is TGCGCCAGCAGTGAGGGGACTGAAGCTTTCTTT.

This clone was seen just once. The chain carries TRBV19 and TRBJ2-2; 12 positions match TRBD2. The CDR3 is made up of 16 amino acids. J was trimmed by 2 bases and V by 7 bases; bases with no gene match: 5. CDR1 and CDR2 from the germline V gene are LNHDA and SQIVND (reference sequence). CDR3 DNA sequence: TGTGCCAGTACTAAGGGACTAGCGGGTAACACCGGGGAGCTGTTTTTT. This codes for CASTKGLAGNTGELFF. The full variable domain, its missing parts supplied by reference TRBV19 and TRBJ2-2, is DGGITQSPKYLFRKEGQNVTLSCEQNLNHDAMYWYRQDPGQGLRLIYYSQIVNDFQKGDIAEGYSVSREKKESFPLTVTSAQKNPTAFYLCASTKGLAGNTGELFFGEGSRLTVL.

The rearrangement links TRBV7-3 to TRBJ2-7, with TRBD2 identical over 7 bases. The CDR3 runs to 16 residues. Germline V gives CDR1 SGHTA, CDR2 FQGTGA. Trimming removed 2 bases from V and 6 bases from J; junction bases left unmatched: 13. The CDR3 DNA reads as TGTGCCAGCAGCTTATGGGGAGGGCGGGATGGCGGCGAGCAGTACTTC. Translated, it gives CASSLWGGRDGGEQYF.

The chain couples TRBV27 to TRBJ2-7, with 7 positions matching TRBD2. With 4 bases clipped from V and 0 bases from J, the junction kept 15 bases outside the gene matches. CDR3 size: 18 residues. The germline V gene encodes CDR1 MNHEY and CDR2 SMNVEV (reference sequence). The CDR3, as DNA: TGTGCCAGCAGTTCCCCCCCGACCACGGGGGGTACCTCCTACGAGCAGTACTTC. As protein: CASSSPPTTGGTSYEQYF.

The sample holds one count of this clone. The V and J genes are TRBV14 and TRBJ1-2, with 12 bases that match TRBD1. Trimming took 3 bases from V and 6 from J; bases not matched to a gene: 5. Per the germline V gene, CDR1 is SGHDN and CDR2 is FVKESK. The CDR3 runs to 15 residues. The CDR3 DNA reads as TGTGCCAGCAGCCAGTGGGACAGGGGGCGGAATGGCTACACCTTC. Encoded protein: CASSQWDRGRNGYTF.

This chain uses TRBV5-1 with TRBJ2-1; the match to TRBD2 covers 9 bases. The CDR3 consists of 17 residues. V shed 6 bases, J shed 2 bases, and the junction held 12 bases outside the gene matches. Germline CDR1 and CDR2: SGHRS and YFSETQ. The CDR3: CASIRGASGTAYNEQFF. CDR3 nucleotide sequence: TGCGCCAGCATCAGGGGGGCTAGCGGGACCGCCTACAATGAGCAGTTCTTC.

On this clone: Other DNA sequences in this specimen translate into the identical CDR3. The chain is built from TRBV5-1 and TRBJ1-4, with 11 bases identical to TRBD1. This CDR3 region has 14 residues. Unmatched junction bases numbered 3, after V lost 4 bases and J lost 7 bases. Germline V gene sequence: CDR1 SGHRS, CDR2 YFSETQ. The chain's CDR3 is CASSLGQGAEKLFF. The CDR3 region has the DNA TGCGCCAGCAGCCTCGGACAGGGGGCTGAAAAACTGTTTTTT.

The rearrangement uses TRBV5-1 and TRBJ2-2; maybe TRBD1 (6 bases). Germline V gene data show CDR1 as SGHRS and CDR2 as YFSETQ. Trimming removed 5 bases at V and 4 bases at J, with 9 bases between. This CDR3 has 13 residues. This CDR3 reads CASSQGFTGELFF. The CDR3 coding sequence is TGCGCCAGCAGTCAGGGGTTCACCGGGGAGCTGTTTTTT. Variable domain in full (rest from reference TRBV5-1 and TRBJ2-2): KAGVTQTPRYLIKTRGQQVTLSCSPISGHRSVSWYQQTPGQGLQFLFEYFSETQRNKGNFPGRFSGRQFSNSRSEMNVSTLELGDSALYLCASSQGFTGELFFGEGSRLTVL.

The chain recombines TRBV28 with TRBJ2-3, with 9 nucleotides matching TRBD2. The CDR3 extends over 14 amino acids. In germline, CDR1 is MDHEN, CDR2 SYDVKM. V trimming: 6 bases; J trimming: 5 bases; junction bases outside the gene matches: 6. The CDR3 loop reads CASSASGIRDTQYF. The CDR3 DNA reads TGTGCCAGCAGCGCTAGCGGGATTCGAGATACGCAGTATTTT.

This clone was recorded a few times. The rearrangement uses TRBV27 and TRBJ2-7; tentatively, D is TRBD1 (6 bases). Germline assignment: CDR1 MNHEY and CDR2 SMNVEV (reference sequence). This CDR3 comprises 15 residues. The V end was cut by 5 bases, the J end by 4 bases, with 18 bases between. The CDR3 bases are TGTGCCAGCAGTCCGATGACAGGCACACGTTACGAGCAGTACTTC. Translated: CASSPMTGTRYEQYF.

This rearrangement joins TRBV5-1 to TRBJ2-7, with TRBD1 as a possible D gene (5 bases). Trimming stripped 4 bases from V and 4 bases from J, with 12 bases between. The CDR3 runs 13 residues. Germline V lookup: CDR1 SGHRS, CDR2 YFSETQ. CDR3 nucleotides: TGCGCCAGCAGCCCCCAGGGTGATTACGAGCAGTACTTC. Its translation: CASSPQGDYEQYF.

The V gene is TRBV27, the J gene TRBJ2-1, with 9 nucleotides matching TRBD2. Germline lookup yields CDR1 MNHEY and CDR2 SMNVEV (reference sequence). Unmatched junction bases numbered 10, after V lost 5 bases and J lost 5 bases. The CDR3 has 16 residues. The CDR3, as DNA: TGTGCCAGCAGTGTCGGGACTAGCTGGAGCAACAATGAGCAGTTCTTC. It encodes CASSVGTSWSNNEQFF.

This clone was counted a few times. CDR3 loop: CASSHPGLAGGPDLETQYF. The CDR3 bases are TGCGCCAGCAGCCACCCGGGACTAGCGGGAGGGCCTGATTTGGAGACCCAGTACTTC. The chain is built from TRBV4-1 and TRBJ2-5; TRBD2 agrees at 16 bases. The trim removed 3 bases at V and 5 bases at J, leaving 12 bases unmatched. The germline CDR1 and CDR2 sequences are MGHRA and YSYEKL. The CDR3 covers 19 residues.

As for this clone: A much larger clone differs from this one at a single base, so this may be a read error. V and J are TRBV6-1 and TRBJ1-2; no reliable D call. The germline CDR1 and CDR2 sequences are MNHNS and SASEGT. The CDR3 runs 11 residues. V was cut by 8 bases and J by 1 base, with 5 bases left in between. The CDR3 nucleotides read TGTGCCAGCGGCTTTAACTATGGCTACACCTTC. The encoded protein is CASGFNYGYTF.

The chain is built from TRBV6-6 and TRBJ1-2, with a tentative D call TRBD1 (6 bases). The CDR3 covers 15 residues. V lost 6 bases and J lost 2, with 16 bases in between. In germline, CDR1 is MNHNY, CDR2 SVGAGI (reference sequence). Here the CDR3 DNA reads TGTGCCAGCAGGAGAACAGGGCTACAGAACTATGGCTACACCTTC. This sequence encodes CASRRTGLQNYGYTF.

This clone has more than one count but fewer than ten. The CDR3 region has the DNA TGTGCCAGCAGCTTAGCTAGCGGAGTTGGGGATGAGCAGTTCTTC. Its protein is CASSLASGVGDEQFF. The chain uses TRBV7-2 and TRBJ2-1; a weak D match, TRBD2 (6 bases). V was trimmed by 0 bases and J by 8 bases, leaving 14 bases between them. CDR3 length: 15 amino acids. Looked up from germline, CDR1 is SGHTA and CDR2 is FQGNSA.

The rearrangement uses TRBV1 and TRBJ2-3; the table's D call, TRBD2, was not checked against the DNA. TRBV1 is labeled a pseudogene. The CDR3 length is 16 residues. CDR3 DNA: TGCACCAGCAGCCCCATTGGACGGGAGGGGGTAGATACGCAGTATTTT. Its protein product is CTSSPIGREGVDTQYF.

This chain joins TRBV28 and TRBJ1-1; D remains unclear. Deletions cut 2 bases from V and 9 bases from J, with 10 bases between. This CDR3 is 12 amino acids long. Germline V gene data show CDR1 as MDHEN and CDR2 as SYDVKM. The CDR3 DNA follows: TGTGCCAGCAGTTTAACCCGGAATAAAGCTTTCTTT. This gives the protein CASSLTRNKAFF.